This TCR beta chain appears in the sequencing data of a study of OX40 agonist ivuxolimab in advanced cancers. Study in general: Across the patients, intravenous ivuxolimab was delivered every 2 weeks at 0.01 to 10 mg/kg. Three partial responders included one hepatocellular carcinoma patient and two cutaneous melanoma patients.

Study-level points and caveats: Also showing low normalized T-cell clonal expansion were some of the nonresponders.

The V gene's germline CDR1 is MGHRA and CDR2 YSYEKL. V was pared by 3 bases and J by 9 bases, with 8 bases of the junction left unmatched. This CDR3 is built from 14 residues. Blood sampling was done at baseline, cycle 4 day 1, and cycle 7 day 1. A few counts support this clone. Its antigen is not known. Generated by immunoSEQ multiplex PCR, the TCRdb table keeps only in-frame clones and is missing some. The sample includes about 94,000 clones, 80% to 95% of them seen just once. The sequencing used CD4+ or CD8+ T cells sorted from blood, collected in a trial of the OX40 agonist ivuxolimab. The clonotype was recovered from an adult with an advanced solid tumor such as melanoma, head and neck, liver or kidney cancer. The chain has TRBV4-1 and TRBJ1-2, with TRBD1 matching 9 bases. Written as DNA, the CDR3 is TGCGCCAGCAGCCACCCAGGACAGGGGAATAGCTACACCTTC. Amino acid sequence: CASSHPGQGNSYTF.